A single sample gave rise to the 5 T cell receptor beta chains below, sequenced in a study of blood T cell repertoires in COVID-19. Sequencing used immunoSEQ multiplex PCR; TCRdb keeps in-frame clones, though not all of them. The repertoire holds hundreds of thousands of clones, with approximately 88% as singletons. The sequencing sample was made of peripheral blood. Every receptor here comes from a woman younger than 45 with COVID-19, enrolled during active disease.

The chain joins TRBV3-1 (or the pseudogene TRBV3-2) to TRBJ1-1; 12 bases are shared with TRBD1. CDR1 is LGHDT, CDR2 YNNKEL, per germline (reference sequence). The trim removed 2 bases at V and 0 bases at J, leaving 4 bases unmatched. CDR3 length: 17 residues. The CDR3 region has the DNA TGTGCCAGCAGCCAAACTCGGGACAGGGGGCTGAACACTGAAGCTTTCTTT. Translated, it gives CASSQTRDRGLNTEAFF.

The CDR3 sequence: CASSSRDSSYEQYF. The CDR3 DNA follows: TGCGCCAGCAGCTCCCGGGACTCCTCCTACGAGCAGTACTTC. The chain is built from TRBV4-1 and TRBJ2-7; tentative D call: TRBD2 (6 bases). This CDR3 spans 14 amino acids. V was trimmed by 5 bases and J by 0 bases, leaving 11 bases between them. Germline-derived CDR1 and CDR2 are MGHRA and YSYEKL.

The J gene is TRBJ2-1, the V gene TRBV5-4; 11 nucleotides align to TRBD2. This CDR3 is 15 amino acids long. The trim removed 2 bases at V and 8 bases at J, leaving 6 bases unmatched. Germline CDR1 reads SGHNT; CDR2 reads YYREEE (reference sequence). In nucleotides, the CDR3 is TGTGCCAGCAGCTTTAGCGGGAGGGCGGGGGATGAGCAGTTCTTC. Translated: CASSFSGRAGDEQFF.

This chain links TRBV3-1 (or the pseudogene TRBV3-2) with TRBJ1-2; weak D call: TRBD1 (5 bases). The V gene lost 3 bases and the J gene lost 5 bases, with 16 bases spanning the gap. Germline V gene lookup returns CDR1 LGHDT and CDR2 YNNKEL (reference sequence). The CDR3 sequence is 15 residues long. Written as DNA, the CDR3 is TGTGCCAGCAGCCAGTTTGCAGGGATTCAGTATGGCTACACCTTC. Protein: CASSQFAGIQYGYTF.

The genes are TRBV9 and TRBJ2-3; TRBD1 matches at 7 bases. CDR3 length: 16 amino acids. V lost 4 bases and J lost 2; bases outside the gene matches: 10. Germline V gives CDR1 SGDLS, CDR2 YYNGEE. The CDR3 nucleotides read TGTGCCAGCAGCCCTCCGGGACAGCCCTTCACAGATACGCAGTATTTT. It encodes CASSPPGQPFTDTQYF. Full variable domain (outside the CDR3, taken from reference TRBV9 and TRBJ2-3): DSGVTQTPKHLITATGQRVTLRCSPRSGDLSVYWYQQSLDQGLQFLIQYYNGEERAKGNILERFSAQQFPDLHSELNLSSLELGDSALYFCASSPPGQPFTDTQYFGPGTRLTVL.